This entry lists 27 T cell receptor beta chains sequenced from one sample in a study of response to subunit inactivated influenza vaccine. TCRdb called the RT-PCR reads again in MiXCR, with one record for every CDR3 protein. Of about 780,000 distinct CDR3 sequences listed, approximately 17% are singletons. The source material was PBMCs from blood, sampled roughly 5 days after vaccination. These receptors were taken from a man aged 50-60 years who received an inactivated influenza vaccine.

A few counts support this clonotype. This sequence joins TRBV7-2 and TRBJ1-6; the D gene is possibly TRBD1 (5 bases). The CDR3 length is 14 residues. V was pared by 9 bases and J by 1 base, with 10 bases between. CDR1 and CDR2 (germline): SGHTA, FQGNSA. The DNA for the CDR3 is TGTGCCAGTTCCGGGGGTTCCTATAATTCACCCCTCCACTTT. This sequence encodes CASSGGSYNSPLHF.

This clonotype was seen more than once but under ten times. The chain links TRBV11-2 to TRBJ2-5; 11 nucleotides line up with TRBD1. V shed 4 bases and J 8 bases; nucleotides not matched to a gene: 9. CDR3 length equals 15 residues. CDR1 is SGHAT and CDR2 is FQNNGV in the germline V gene. CDR3 sequence: CASSSGTGGTATQYF. The DNA of the CDR3 is TGTGCCAGCAGCTCCGGGACAGGGGGTACCGCAACCCAGTACTTC.

The rearrangement joins TRBV6-1 to TRBJ2-1, with D perhaps TRBD2 (5 bases). The V gene's germline CDR1 is MNHNS and CDR2 SASEGT. V was cut by 0 bases and J by 2 bases, with 11 bases left in between. This CDR3 contains 16 residues. The CDR3 DNA reads TGTGCCAGCAGTGAAGCCGACGGAGGCCCCTACAATGAGCAGTTCTTC. Protein: CASSEADGGPYNEQFF.

The J gene is TRBJ2-1, the V gene TRBV12-3 or TRBV12-4; possibly TRBD1 for D (5 bases). Trimming took off 3 bases at V and 6 bases at J, with 12 bases between the two ends. CDR3 length equals 14 residues. The chain's CDR3 is CASSFLAGSNEQFF. The CDR3, as DNA: TGTGCCAGCAGTTTCCTGGCAGGGTCCAATGAGCAGTTCTTC.

Only a few counts were recorded for this clonotype. CDR3 in amino acids: CASSLHGSGGDEQFF. The CDR3 region has the DNA TGCGCCAGCAGCTTGCACGGTAGCGGCGGCGATGAGCAGTTCTTC. V usage is TRBV5-1 and J usage is TRBJ2-1, with D possibly being TRBD2 (6 bases). CDR3 length: 15 amino acids. CDR1 SGHRS and CDR2 YFSETQ come from the germline V gene. V was shortened by 1 base and J by 8 bases, with 16 bases between the two germline ends.

This rearrangement joins TRBV15 to TRBJ2-1; TRBD1 matches at 8 bases. Germline loops: CDR1 LNHNV, CDR2 YYDKDF (reference sequence). The CDR3 totals 14 residues. Trimming took 3 bases from V and 12 from J; bases not matched to a gene: 10. The CDR3 DNA sequence: TGTGCCACCAGCAGCGGGACAGGCTACGGTGGGCAGTTCTTC. Its translation is CATSSGTGYGGQFF.

This clonotype turned up a few times. The genes are TRBV6-5 and TRBJ2-5, with D hard to call. With 2 bases removed from V and 1 base from J, the gap between germline ends came to 11 bases. The CDR3 loop spans 15 amino acids. Germline CDR1 reads MNHEY; CDR2 reads SVGAGI. The CDR3 DNA reads TGTGCCAGCAGTTACCAACAAATCGGCCAAGAGACCCAGTACTTC. Protein: CASSYQQIGQETQYF.

The chain combines TRBV20-1 with TRBJ2-1, with D perhaps TRBD1 (6 bases). The CDR3 loop spans 15 amino acids. Germline V gives CDR1 DFQATT, CDR2 SNEGSKA (reference sequence). V lost 0 bases and J 7 bases, leaving 16 bases between the germline ends. The CDR3 loop reads CSARDVLARGNEQFF. In DNA form, the CDR3 reads TGCAGTGCTAGAGATGTGTTAGCGAGGGGGAATGAGCAGTTCTTC.

In this sample, this clonotype turned up a few times. The chain carries TRBV12-3 or TRBV12-4 and TRBJ2-7; D might be TRBD2 (5 bases). With 1 base removed from V and 9 bases from J, the gap between germline ends came to 22 bases. The CDR3 is 16 residues long. The CDR3 reads CASSLEVRRSREGQYF. In DNA form, the CDR3 reads TGTGCCAGCAGTTTAGAGGTCAGGCGGTCCCGGGAAGGGCAGTACTTC.

This clonotype has only a few counts. The chain couples TRBV28 to TRBJ2-1; D call uncertain. This CDR3 comprises 13 residues. The V end was cut by 2 bases, the J end by 6 bases, with 8 bases between. CDR1 and CDR2 (germline): MDHEN, SYDVKM. CDR3 loop: CASSLTAFNEQFF. Here the CDR3 DNA reads TGTGCCAGCAGTTTAACAGCGTTCAATGAGCAGTTCTTC.

This clonotype was seen ten or more times. This chain links TRBV5-6 with TRBJ2-1; no definite D call. This CDR3 is 11 amino acids long. CDR1 and CDR2 (germline): SGHDT, YYEEEE. V dropped 2 bases and J dropped 9 bases, with 6 bases sitting between them. CDR3 in amino acids: CASSLVREQFF. The CDR3 DNA follows: TGTGCCAGCAGCTTAGTGCGTGAGCAGTTCTTC.

This clonotype has more than one count but fewer than ten. The V and J genes are TRBV7-8 and TRBJ2-7; D is unclear. CDR3 size: 13 residues. With 5 bases removed from V and 2 bases from J, the gap between germline ends came to 10 bases. Germline lookup yields CDR1 SGHVS and CDR2 FQNEAQ. The chain's CDR3 is CASSPFGAYEQYF. The CDR3 DNA reads as TGTGCCAGCAGCCCGTTTGGGGCCTACGAGCAGTACTTC.

V is TRBV6-5 and J is TRBJ1-1; D call uncertain. The CDR3 loop spans 11 amino acids. The germline V gene has CDR1 MNHEY and CDR2 SVGAGI. Deletions cut 6 bases from V and 8 bases from J, with 10 bases between. CDR3 residues: CASSDGPEAFF. The CDR3 DNA follows: TGTGCCAGCAGCGACGGCCCGGAAGCTTTCTTT.

This chain uses TRBV20-1 with TRBJ1-4; perhaps TRBD1 as D (5 bases). CDR1 and CDR2 from the germline V gene are DFQATT and SNEGSKA (reference sequence). The CDR3 consists of 13 residues. Trimming removed 3 bases from V and 0 bases from J, with 5 bases in between. As DNA, the CDR3 is TGCAGTGCTAGGGGGGCAACTAATGAAAAACTGTTTTTT. This codes for CSARGATNEKLFF.

This clonotype appeared a single time. The chain uses TRBV20-1 and TRBJ2-3, with D possibly being TRBD2 (6 bases). Trimming removed 4 bases from V and 5 bases from J, with 10 bases in between. CDR3 length: 12 residues. Germline lookup yields CDR1 DFQATT and CDR2 SNEGSKA (reference sequence). CDR3 bases: TGCAGTGCTAAGTGGGGGGTAGATACGCAGTATTTT. Translating it yields CSAKWGVDTQYF.

This clonotype was recorded a few times. CDR3 protein: CASSFGGPIGNTQYF. The CDR3 nucleotides are TGTGCCAGCAGCTTCGGGGGACCCATCGGGAATACGCAGTATTTT. The V call is TRBV5-5, the J call TRBJ2-3, with D maybe TRBD2 (6 bases). Trimming stripped 2 bases from V and 7 bases from J, with 17 bases between. Germline lookup yields CDR1 SGHKS and CDR2 YYEKEE (reference sequence). This CDR3 has 15 residues. Full variable domain (missing parts from reference TRBV5-5 and TRBJ2-3): DAGVTQSPTHLIKTRGQQVTLRCSPISGHKSVSWYQQVLGQGPQFIFQYYEKEERGRGNFPDRFSARQFPNYSSELNVNALLLGDSALYLCASSFGGPIGNTQYFGPGTRLTVL.

V usage is TRBV5-1 and J usage is TRBJ1-1, with a possible D match to TRBD1 (6 bases). The ends were cut back, 4 bases at V and 3 bases at J, with 13 bases in the middle. The CDR3 spans 14 residues. In germline, CDR1 is SGHRS, CDR2 YFSETQ. In DNA, the CDR3 is TGCGCCAGCAGCAGGGGGGGCCCGGACACTGAAGCTTTCTTT. Its translation: CASSRGGPDTEAFF.

This clonotype was counted a few times. The chain has TRBV6-4 and TRBJ2-2, with TRBD2 matching over 9 bases. CDR3 length: 17 residues. V trimming: 3 bases; J trimming: 2 bases; junction bases outside the gene matches: 7. In germline, CDR1 is MRHNA, CDR2 SNTAGT. CDR3 sequence: CASSESSGIGNTGELFF. CDR3 coding DNA: TGTGCCAGCAGTGAATCTAGCGGGATAGGCAACACCGGGGAGCTGTTTTTT.

V is TRBV5-4 and J is TRBJ2-3, with 14 bases lining up with TRBD2. V gave up 0 bases and J gave up 4 bases; unmatched junction bases: 10. Germline CDR1 and CDR2: SGHNT and YYREEE (reference sequence). The CDR3 spans 19 residues. CDR3 region: CASSLAGLAGGGVADTQYF. The DNA for the CDR3 is TGTGCCAGCAGCTTGGCCGGACTAGCGGGAGGTGGAGTTGCAGATACGCAGTATTTT.

This clonotype was seen a few times. The CDR3 DNA follows: TGCGCCAGCAGCCCGGAGGGCGGGCGCCGTGAGCAGTTCTTC. Encoded protein: CASSPEGGRREQFF. The V and J genes are TRBV4-3 and TRBJ2-1, with D perhaps matching TRBD2 (6 bases). Germline CDR1 is LGHNA and CDR2 is YSLEER. This CDR3 region has 14 residues. Trimming cost V 4 bases and J 9 bases, with 16 bases left between them.

The CDR3 DNA follows: TGCGCCAGCAGCTTTGGAGCGGAAAGCGAGCAGTACTTC. Its translation is CASSFGAESEQYF. The rearrangement joins TRBV5-1 to TRBJ2-7; tentatively, D is TRBD2 (5 bases). Germline CDR1 is SGHRS and CDR2 is YFSETQ. The CDR3 is made up of 13 amino acids. The V gene lost 2 bases and the J gene lost 6 bases, with 12 bases spanning the gap.

In nucleotides, the CDR3 is TGTGCCTGGAGCCCGGGTAACACTGAAGCTTTCTTT. Its translation is CAWSPGNTEAFF. The genes are TRBV30 and TRBJ1-1; no reliable D call. The CDR3 extends over 12 amino acids. The germline CDR1 and CDR2 sequences are GTSNPN and SVGIG (reference sequence). V lost 3 bases to trimming and J lost 2 bases, with 7 bases between them.

This chain connects TRBV20-1 to TRBJ2-5, with TRBD1 matching 9 bases. There are 13 residues in the CDR3. With V trimmed by 4 bases and J by 1 base, 1 base remained unmatched. Per germline, CDR1 DFQATT and CDR2 SNEGSKA (reference sequence). The CDR3 bases are TGCAGTGCTAACAGGGGGCCCCAAGAGACCCAGTACTTC. It specifies CSANRGPQETQYF.

In its sample, this clonotype was seen a few times. This chain connects TRBV18 to TRBJ1-1; TRBD1 might be the D (6 bases). This CDR3 spans 14 amino acids. Trimming removed 3 bases from V and 0 bases from J, with 8 bases in between. The germline gives CDR1 KGHSH, CDR2 LQKENI. CDR3 bases: TGTGCCAGCTCACCGGACAGCATGAACACTGAAGCTTTCTTT. Translated: CASSPDSMNTEAFF.

This clonotype was picked up a small number of times. The V gene is TRBV12-3 or TRBV12-4, the J gene TRBJ1-4, with D possibly TRBD1 on 6 matching bases. Between the trimmed V and J ends, which lost 5 bases and 7 bases, there was a span of 17 bases. This CDR3 is built from 15 residues. CDR3 loop: CASSTRGGLGEKLFF. CDR3 in DNA: TGTGCCAGCAGTACGCGAGGGGGGCTAGGTGAAAAACTGTTTTTT.

The gene calls are TRBV25-1 and TRBJ2-7; 12 bases line up with TRBD2. This CDR3 is 16 amino acids long. CDR1 MGHDK and CDR2 SYGVNS come from the germline V gene. V lost 3 bases, J lost 3 bases, and 6 bases stayed unmatched. CDR3 DNA sequence: TGTGCCAGCAGTGACCTAGCGGGAGGGCCCTTCTACGAGCAGTACTTC. It encodes CASSDLAGGPFYEQYF.

This clonotype was recorded many times. The chain is built from TRBV30 and TRBJ1-2; no reliable D call. Germline V gene lookup returns CDR1 GTSNPN and CDR2 SVGIG (reference sequence). The CDR3 sequence is 13 residues long. V was clipped by 0 bases and J by 8 bases, with 13 bases between them. The CDR3 bases are TGTGCCTGGAGTGTATGGGGTGTCGACGGCTACACCTTC. Translated, it gives CAWSVWGVDGYTF.